This passage covers 27 T cell receptor beta chains from one sample sequenced in a study of cytomegalovirus exposure and HLA in healthy donors (dated 2017 in TCRdb). Receptor amplification or capture employed the immunoSEQ multiplex PCR assay. The multiplex PCR relied on a mix of 60 forward primers for TCR Vbeta segments and 13 reverse primers for TCR Jbeta segments. TCRdb took over this immuneACCESS table, retaining in-frame rearrangements with V and J assigned. Such tables are incomplete; in checked studies, under half of the missing clones stem from an unresolved V gene, and the remainder is unexplained. The sample records some 150,000 clones, 55% to 75% of which are singletons. The ten largest account for about 3.9% of the sample. The sequenced material came from PBMCs. The source is a man between 45 and 60 years old in good health and CMV-seropositive.

Here the CDR3 reads CASSMTRNEKLFF. CDR3 sequence (DNA): TGTGCCAGCAGCATGACAAGGAATGAAAAACTGTTTTTT. V and J are TRBV6-5 and TRBJ1-4; no definite D call. The V gene's germline CDR1 is MNHEY and CDR2 SVGAGI. Trimming took off 6 bases at V and 5 bases at J, with 10 bases between the two ends. The CDR3 totals 13 residues.

This clone was counted a single time. The chain joins TRBV18 to TRBJ1-2; D is uncertain. Germline CDR1 KGHSH, CDR2 LQKENI. The CDR3 runs 13 residues. V was shortened by 2 bases and J by 6 bases, with 10 bases between the two germline ends. CDR3: CASSPAGWDGYTF. CDR3 DNA sequence: TGTGCCAGCTCACCAGCGGGTTGGGATGGCTACACCTTC. The whole variable domain, remainder taken from reference TRBV18 and TRBJ1-2, is NAGVMQNPRHLVRRRGQEARLRCSPMKGHSHVYWYRQLPEEGLKFMVYLQKENIIDESGMPKERFSAEFPKEGPSILRIQQVVRGDSAAYFCASSPAGWDGYTFGSGTRLTVV.

This chain links TRBV2 with TRBJ2-2; 11 bases agree with TRBD1. The CDR3 totals 15 residues. The V segment lost 5 bases and the J segment 3 bases; nucleotides outside the gene matches: 2. CDR1 and CDR2 (germline): SNHLY, FYNNEI. DNA of the CDR3: TGTGCCAGCAGTTGGACAGGGGGCTACACCGGGGAGCTGTTTTTT. It codes for CASSWTGGYTGELFF.

The J gene is TRBJ1-4, the V gene TRBV2, with 8 bases aligning to TRBD1. V shed 4 bases and J 0 bases; nucleotides not matched to a gene: 10. CDR1 and CDR2 from the germline V gene are SNHLY and FYNNEI. CDR3 length: 18 residues. This CDR3 reads CASSAPGTGSSTNEKLFF. In nucleotides, the CDR3 is TGTGCCAGCAGTGCTCCAGGGACAGGTAGTTCAACTAATGAAAAACTGTTTTTT.

J is TRBJ2-7 and V is TRBV4-1; TRBD2 matches at 7 bases. The CDR3 length is 16 residues. V dropped 1 base and J dropped 1; count of bases not matched to a gene: 7. Germline values: CDR1 MGHRA, CDR2 YSYEKL. The DNA of the CDR3 is TGCGCCAGCAGCCAAGTACTAGCGTCCACGTCCTACGAGCAGTACTTC. Its protein product is CASSQVLASTSYEQYF.

The chain is built from TRBV18 and TRBJ2-1; D uncertain. Trimming removed 1 base at V and 5 bases at J, with 3 bases between. The CDR3 length is 12 residues. Germline CDR1 is KGHSH and CDR2 is LQKENI. The CDR3 nucleotides read TGTGCCAGCTCACCACTAGACAATGAGCAGTTCTTC. Protein: CASSPLDNEQFF.

The rearrangement uses TRBV6-1 and TRBJ1-4, with 7 bases matching TRBD1. The CDR3 is made up of 14 amino acids. The germline CDR1 and CDR2 sequences are MNHNS and SASEGT. V lost 5 bases to trimming and J lost 4 bases; unmatched junction nucleotides: 4. The CDR3 sequence is CASSPGQFNEKLFF. CDR3 DNA: TGTGCCAGCAGTCCGGGACAGTTTAATGAAAAACTGTTTTTT.

V usage is TRBV2 and J usage is TRBJ1-4, with D tentatively TRBD1 (6 bases). The CDR3 sequence is 13 residues long. Per the germline V gene, CDR1 is SNHLY and CDR2 is FYNNEI. The V end lost 4 bases, the J end lost 4 bases, and 7 bases lay between the germline ends. DNA of the CDR3: TGTGCCAGCAGTGGGGGGCTTAATGAAAAACTGTTTTTT. Translated: CASSGGLNEKLFF.

The rearrangement joins TRBV7-2 to TRBJ1-6, with 7 bases matching TRBD1. This CDR3 has 17 amino acids. Trimming removed 4 bases from V and 5 bases from J; junction bases left unmatched: 11. Germline CDR1 SGHTA, CDR2 FQGNSA. In DNA, the CDR3 is TGTGCCAGCAGCTACCGTAGGGACAGTATCGATAATTCACCCCTCCACTTT. It is translated as CASSYRRDSIDNSPLHF.

This chain links TRBV6-1 with TRBJ2-7; TRBD2 is a possible D gene (5 bases). CDR1 is MNHNS, CDR2 SASEGT, per germline. The V and J ends lost 6 bases and 1 base respectively, with 13 bases between them. CDR3 size: 14 residues. CDR3 sequence reads: CASRTGWRSYEQYF. For the CDR3, the DNA is TGTGCCAGCAGGACGGGATGGAGGTCCTACGAGCAGTACTTC.

The genes are TRBV2 and TRBJ1-2, with 8 bases matching TRBD1. After removal of 4 bases from V and 0 bases from J, the junction contained 1 base not matched to a gene. The CDR3 runs to 14 residues. From germline, CDR1 is SNHLY and CDR2 FYNNEI. The CDR3 region has the DNA TGTGCCAGCAGTGGGACAGGGACTAACTATGGCTACACCTTC. This codes for CASSGTGTNYGYTF.

V usage is TRBV18 and J usage is TRBJ2-7, with a tentative D call TRBD2 (5 bases). Germline loops: CDR1 KGHSH, CDR2 LQKENI. CDR3 length: 12 residues. The V end was cut by 4 bases, the J end by 2 bases, with 6 bases between. The CDR3 here is CASSLAPYEQYF. In nucleotides, the CDR3 is TGTGCCAGCTCACTAGCGCCCTACGAGCAGTACTTC.

V is TRBV5-6 and J is TRBJ2-2; D may be TRBD2 (6 bases). V dropped 1 base and J dropped 13 bases, with 17 bases sitting between them. CDR1 and CDR2 from the germline V gene are SGHDT and YYEEEE. The CDR3 totals 14 residues. The CDR3 DNA sequence: TGTGCCAGCAGCTTGACTGGAGGAGGGGAGTGGCTGTTTTTT. This gives the protein CASSLTGGGEWLFF.

This rearrangement joins TRBV6-5 to TRBJ1-2; weak D call: TRBD1 (5 bases). The germline V gene has CDR1 MNHEY and CDR2 SVGAGI. Trimming shortened V by 6 bases and J by 8 bases, and 13 bases separated the two germline ends. The CDR3 length is 12 residues. CDR3 coding DNA: TGTGCCAGCAGGATACAGGCAGGCGGCTACACCTTC. It translates to CASRIQAGGYTF.

The J gene is TRBJ2-7, the V gene TRBV6-1, with 7 bases aligning to TRBD1. CDR3 length: 15 residues. Germline-derived CDR1 and CDR2 are MNHNS and SASEGT. J lost 6 bases, V lost 5 bases, and 13 bases had no gene match. The CDR3: CASSPRRDRVFEQYF. CDR3 DNA: TGTGCCAGCAGTCCCCGTCGCGACAGGGTGTTCGAGCAGTACTTC.

The chain employs TRBV2 and TRBJ1-6; the D gene is possibly TRBD1 (5 bases). The CDR3 runs to 16 residues. Germline-derived CDR1 and CDR2 are SNHLY and FYNNEI. V was cut by 2 bases and J by 5 bases, with 13 bases left in between. CDR3 bases: TGTGCCAGCAGTGAATTGGGGGGGACGGATAATTCACCCCTCCACTTT. It translates to CASSELGGTDNSPLHF.

A few counts support this clone. The chain joins TRBV4-2 to TRBJ1-4; D unclear. The V end was cut by 8 bases, the J end by 2 bases, with 12 bases between. The V gene's germline CDR1 is LGHNA and CDR2 YNFKEQ. CDR3 size: 14 residues. Here the CDR3 reads CASRAVSTNEKLFF. CDR3 DNA: TGTGCCAGCCGAGCGGTGAGCACTAATGAAAAACTGTTTTTT.

Details on this clone: Other DNA sequences in this sample translate to the same CDR3. The V call is TRBV6-6, the J call TRBJ1-5; D not certain. Trimming left V 5 bases short and J 2 bases short, with 10 bases between. This CDR3 has 14 residues. Germline V gene lookup returns CDR1 MNHNY and CDR2 SVGAGI (reference sequence). The CDR3 here is CASSTREGNQPQHF. CDR3 bases: TGTGCCAGCAGTACCCGGGAAGGCAATCAGCCCCAGCATTTT.

This clone was observed a handful of times. The CDR3 sequence: CASSSNRVEQYF. The DNA of the CDR3 is TGCGCCAGCAGCTCAAACAGGGTCGAGCAGTACTTC. The J gene is TRBJ2-7, the V gene TRBV5-1; possible D gene TRBD1, 6 bases. CDR1 is SGHRS, CDR2 YFSETQ, per germline. The CDR3 covers 12 residues. Trimming took 3 bases from V and 6 from J, leaving 10 bases between them.

The J gene is TRBJ1-2, the V gene TRBV29-1; the match to TRBD1 covers 8 bases. V dropped 4 bases and J dropped 6; count of bases not matched to a gene: 10. This CDR3 contains 14 residues. CDR1 and CDR2 (germline): SQVTM, ANQGSEA. CDR3 in DNA: TGCAGCGTTGCGAAGGGGAACAGGGGGGATGGCTACACCTTC. Residues: CSVAKGNRGDGYTF.

This sequence joins TRBV5-1 and TRBJ1-4, with D uncertain. This CDR3 is built from 13 residues. Between the trimmed V and J ends, which lost 0 bases and 7 bases, there was a span of 7 bases. CDR1 is SGHRS and CDR2 is YFSETQ in the germline V gene. For the CDR3, the DNA is TGCGCCAGCAGCTTGGAACCGGGTGAAAAACTGTTTTTT. Translated: CASSLEPGEKLFF. The full variable domain, its missing parts supplied by reference TRBV5-1 and TRBJ1-4, is KAGVTQTPRYLIKTRGQQVTLSCSPISGHRSVSWYQQTPGQGLQFLFEYFSETQRNKGNFPGRFSGRQFSNSRSEMNVSTLELGDSALYLCASSLEPGEKLFFGSGTQLSVL.

In the case of this clone: An end of the junction does not agree with germline; a read error may underlie this. Additional DNA sequences in this sample encode the identical CDR3. The J gene is TRBJ1-1, the V gene TRBV6-5, with TRBD1 matching 7 bases. This CDR3 spans 15 amino acids. CDR1 and CDR2 (germline): MNHEY, SVGAGI. Written as DNA, the CDR3 is TGCGCCAGCAGTTACTCGACAGGGTGGTTCGCTGAAGCTTTCTTT. This encodes CASSYSTGWFAEAFF.

This clone was seen a few times. V is TRBV6-1 and J is TRBJ1-1; D ambiguous. V dropped 6 bases and J dropped 0 bases, with 11 bases sitting between them. Germline V lookup: CDR1 MNHNS, CDR2 SASEGT. The CDR3 contains 14 residues. CDR3 nucleotide sequence: TGTGCCAGCAGCGCGGGAGGGCTGAACACTGAAGCTTTCTTT. Protein: CASSAGGLNTEAFF.

V is TRBV5-6 and J is TRBJ1-2; possibly TRBD1 for D (6 bases). This CDR3 spans 12 amino acids. The V and J ends lost 4 bases and 4 bases respectively, with 8 bases between them. The germline gives CDR1 SGHDT, CDR2 YYEEEE. CDR3 DNA sequence: TGTGCCAGCAGCGGACAGATCTATGGCTACACCTTC. Its protein product is CASSGQIYGYTF. The whole variable domain, filled in from reference TRBV5-6 and TRBJ1-2, reads DAGVTQSPTHLIKTRGQQVTLRCSPKSGHDTVSWYQQALGQGPQFIFQYYEEEERQRGNFPDRFSGHQFPNYSSELNVNALLLGDSALYLCASSGQIYGYTFGSGTRLTVV.

The rearrangement uses TRBV11-2 and TRBJ2-3; TRBD2 aligns across 11 bases. Germline assignment: CDR1 SGHAT and CDR2 FQNNGV. This CDR3 is built from 16 residues. The V gene end was trimmed by 4 bases and the J gene end by 1 base; junction bases not matched to a gene: 4. The CDR3 reads CASSSRTSGRTDTQYF. CDR3 coding DNA: TGTGCCAGCAGCTCTCGGACTAGCGGGCGCACAGATACGCAGTATTTT.

The chain carries TRBV7-9 and TRBJ1-2; perhaps TRBD1 as D (6 bases). Germline CDR1 is SEHNR and CDR2 is FQNEAQ (reference sequence). The CDR3 sequence is 13 residues long. V was cut by 3 bases and J by 12 bases, with 17 bases left in between. The CDR3 sequence is CASSFFLTGSHTF. CDR3 sequence (DNA): TGTGCCAGCAGCTTTTTTTTAACAGGGTCGCACACCTTC.

V gene TRBV6-6 combines with J gene TRBJ1-1; 7 bases align to TRBD1. CDR3 length equals 15 residues. The germline CDR1 and CDR2 sequences are MNHNY and SVGAGI (reference sequence). V was clipped by 6 bases and J by 0 bases; unmatched bases: 7. CDR3 in amino acids: CASRETGTVNTEAFF. CDR3 nucleotide sequence: TGTGCCAGCAGAGAAACCGGGACAGTGAACACTGAAGCTTTCTTT.